This entry lists 21 T cell receptor beta chains sequenced from one sample in a study of early T cells in non-severe SARS-CoV-2 infection (dated by TCRdb to about 2021). Library preparation used 5' RACE. The sample was run on a NextSeq 500. Using fastp trimming at Q25 and MiXCR clonotype assembly, TCRdb reanalyzed the public sequencing data and kept in-frame beta chains. One record per CDR3 amino acid sequence lists the most common genes and DNA. Present in this sample are some 56,000 distinct CDR3 sequences, around 16% of which were seen just once. Jointly, the top ten make up roughly 3.9% of the sample. The input for sequencing was whole blood, taken at baseline. These TCRs come from an adult who was a healthcare worker with PCR-confirmed SARS-CoV-2 infection or an uninfected control (not recorded which).

This clonotype was found many times. V usage is TRBV12-3 or TRBV12-4 and J usage is TRBJ2-3, with D unresolved. CDR3 length: 12 amino acids. V lost 5 bases and J 4 bases, leaving 7 bases between the germline ends. CDR3 sequence: CASSGLPDTQYF. CDR3 nucleotides: TGTGCCAGCAGTGGGCTTCCAGATACGCAGTATTTT.

This clonotype appeared a few times. The J gene is TRBJ2-3, the V gene TRBV3-1; D gene unclear. This CDR3 spans 15 amino acids. V was cut by 1 base and J by 2 bases, with 10 bases left in between. Germline lookup yields CDR1 LGHDT and CDR2 YNNKEL (reference sequence). The CDR3 loop reads CASSQVPDFTDTQYF. The CDR3 coding sequence is TGTGCCAGCAGCCAAGTACCGGATTTCACAGATACGCAGTATTTT.

The table lists this clonotype with a few counts. The chain recombines TRBV29-1 with TRBJ2-5; TRBD1 or TRBD2 may be the D gene (5 bases each). CDR3 length: 15 amino acids. Germline-derived CDR1 and CDR2 are SQVTM and ANQGSEA. CDR3 DNA sequence: TGCATCTTGAACCGAGGGACGCATTACCAAGAGACCCAGTACTTC. It specifies CILNRGTHYQETQYF. Full variable domain (outside the CDR3, taken from reference TRBV29-1 and TRBJ2-5): SAVISQKPSRDICQRGTSLTIQCQVDSQVTMMFWYRQQPGQSLTLIATANQGSEATYESGFVIDKFPISRPNLTFSTLTVSNMSPEDSSIYLCILNRGTHYQETQYFGPGTRLLVL.

In nucleotides, the CDR3 is TGTGCCAGCAGTGAAGCGCTTACAGGAGCAGATACGCAGTATTTT. This sequence encodes CASSEALTGADTQYF. This sequence joins TRBV6-1 and TRBJ2-3, with D perhaps matching TRBD1 (5 bases). Trimming cost V 0 bases and J 4 bases, with 11 bases left between them. Per germline, CDR1 MNHNS and CDR2 SASEGT. The CDR3 sequence is 15 residues long.

This clonotype was detected ten times or more. The J gene is TRBJ2-3, the V gene TRBV5-4; 8 positions agree with TRBD2. Germline V gene lookup returns CDR1 SGHNT and CDR2 YYREEE (reference sequence). The CDR3 sequence is 16 residues long. Losses at the gene ends were 0 bases for V and 2 bases for J; bases not matched to a gene: 5. This chain's CDR3 is CASSLAEAGATDTQYF. The CDR3 DNA sequence: TGTGCCAGCAGCTTGGCCGAAGCGGGAGCCACAGATACGCAGTATTTT.

This clonotype was observed a handful of times. The chain couples TRBV7-9 to TRBJ2-3; weak D call: TRBD1 (5 bases). CDR3 size: 15 residues. The ends were cut back, 1 base at V and 3 bases at J, with 11 bases in the middle. Germline CDR1 is SEHNR and CDR2 is FQNEAQ (reference sequence). Here the CDR3 DNA reads TGTGCCAGCAGCTTAGGGGGCCGGCGGACAGATACGCAGTATTTT. This gives the protein CASSLGGRRTDTQYF.

Only a few counts were recorded for this clonotype. The chain has TRBV11-3 and TRBJ2-7, with 7 nucleotides matching TRBD1. V lost 1 base, J lost 10 bases, and 10 bases stayed unmatched. The CDR3 runs to 14 residues. From germline, CDR1 is SGHNT and CDR2 YENEEA. The CDR3 DNA follows: TGTGCCAGCAGCTTAGCCTTCGAGGGGGCCTACCAGTACTTC. Its translation: CASSLAFEGAYQYF.

Only a few counts were recorded for this clonotype. This rearrangement joins TRBV6-5 to TRBJ1-6, with TRBD1 matching 11 bases. With V trimmed by 2 bases and J by 8 bases, 8 bases remained unmatched. The CDR3 spans 17 residues. Germline-derived CDR1 and CDR2 are MNHEY and SVGAGI. CDR3 protein: CASSYETGQGEYSPLHF. The CDR3 bases are TGTGCCAGCAGTTACGAAACGGGACAGGGGGAATATTCACCCCTCCACTTT.

This clonotype was observed a few times. This chain links TRBV10-2 with TRBJ2-5; tentatively, D is TRBD2 (6 bases). V gave up 6 bases and J gave up 5 bases, with 13 bases separating them. The CDR3 covers 13 residues. Germline CDR1 reads WSHSY; CDR2 reads SAAADI. The CDR3 spells CASREGSLETQYF. The DNA of the CDR3 is TGCGCCAGCAGGGAGGGGAGTTTGGAGACCCAGTACTTC.

This chain joins TRBV20-1 and TRBJ1-3, with unresolved D. Per the germline V gene, CDR1 is DFQATT and CDR2 is SNEGSKA (reference sequence). Trimming removed 0 bases at V and 3 bases at J, with 12 bases between. The CDR3 is 15 residues long. The CDR3 nucleotides are TGCAGTGCTAGAGATCTGGGGATAGATGGAAACACCATATATTTT. Its protein product is CSARDLGIDGNTIYF.

The rearrangement links TRBV12-5 to TRBJ2-7; TRBD2 is a possible D gene (5 bases). V lost 7 bases and J lost 1, with 14 bases in between. Per germline, CDR1 LGHNT and CDR2 FRNRAP. The CDR3 extends over 14 amino acids. Here the CDR3 reads CASAIFGESYEQYF. The CDR3 nucleotides are TGTGCTAGTGCTATTTTCGGGGAGTCCTACGAGCAGTACTTC.

The V and J genes are TRBV30 and TRBJ2-3; 11 bases fit TRBD2. V lost 2 bases to trimming and J lost 0 bases; unmatched junction nucleotides: 4. This CDR3 comprises 16 residues. Germline values: CDR1 GTSNPN, CDR2 SVGIG (reference sequence). CDR3 coding DNA: TGTGCCTGGAGTCCGGGGACTAGCGGAAGCACAGATACGCAGTATTTT. Encoded protein: CAWSPGTSGSTDTQYF. Drawing the rest from reference TRBV30 and TRBJ2-3, the complete variable domain is SQTIHQWPATLVQPVGSPLSLECTVEGTSNPNLYWYRQAAGRGLQLLFYSVGIGQISSEVPQNLSASRPQDRQFILSSKKLLLSDSGFYLCAWSPGTSGSTDTQYFGPGTRLTVL.

Many counts were recorded for this clonotype. The rearrangement links TRBV29-1 to TRBJ1-1, with D unresolved. The CDR3 is made up of 11 amino acids. V lost 4 bases, J lost 0 bases, and 3 bases lay in between. Looked up from germline, CDR1 is SQVTM and CDR2 is ANQGSEA. The DNA of the CDR3 is TGCAGCGTTGCTTTGAACACTGAAGCTTTCTTT. It yields the protein CSVALNTEAFF.

This sequence joins TRBV9 and TRBJ2-3, with D perhaps TRBD2 (5 bases). Trimming removed 1 base at V and 4 bases at J, with 13 bases between. The CDR3 length is 15 residues. The germline gives CDR1 SGDLS, CDR2 YYNGEE. CDR3 in DNA: TGTGCCAGCAGCGTACGATTTGGGAGCCCAGATACGCAGTATTTT. It codes for CASSVRFGSPDTQYF.

There are a few counts of this clonotype. The chain combines TRBV12-3 or TRBV12-4 with TRBJ2-2; either TRBD1 or TRBD2 may fit D (5 bases each). The CDR3 covers 15 residues. V gave up 6 bases and J gave up 0 bases, with 11 bases separating them. CDR3 coding DNA: TGTGCCAGCAGCCCGGGACGCCCGAACACCGGGGAGCTGTTTTTT. It codes for CASSPGRPNTGELFF.

The table lists this clonotype with many counts. The chain has TRBV20-1 and TRBJ1-1; D uncertain. There are 11 residues in the CDR3. The germline CDR1 and CDR2 sequences are DFQATT and SNEGSKA (reference sequence). V lost 6 bases and J 10 bases, leaving 15 bases between the germline ends. In DNA form, the CDR3 reads TGCAGTGCGGTCCCCGGGGTGGGAGCTTTCTTT. Translation gives CSAVPGVGAFF.

This chain connects TRBV2 to TRBJ1-5; 8 nucleotides align to TRBD1. The V gene end was trimmed by 4 bases and the J gene end by 4 bases; junction bases not matched to a gene: 3. Germline V gives CDR1 SNHLY, CDR2 FYNNEI. The CDR3 loop spans 14 amino acids. DNA of the CDR3: TGTGCCAGCAGTGGACAGGGGAGTAATCAGCCCCAGCATTTT. It codes for CASSGQGSNQPQHF. The full variable domain, with the rest looked up from reference TRBV2 and TRBJ1-5, is EPEVTQTPSHQVTQMGQEVILRCVPISNHLYFYWYRQILGQKVEFLVSFYNNEISEKSEIFDDQFSVERPDGSNFTLKIRSTKLEDSAMYFCASSGQGSNQPQHFGDGTRLSIL.

Many counts were recorded for this clonotype. The V gene is TRBV6-5, the J gene TRBJ2-5; TRBD2 matches at 8 bases. The CDR3 has 14 residues. The junction had 8 bases not matched to a gene; V was cut back by 7 bases and J by 4 bases. Germline V gene lookup returns CDR1 MNHEY and CDR2 SVGAGI. The CDR3 DNA is TGTGCCAGCAATCCCCGGGGGGGCGCAGAGACCCAGTACTTC. Translated: CASNPRGGAETQYF.

The sample holds many counts of this clonotype. This chain joins TRBV12-3 or TRBV12-4 and TRBJ2-3; D not certain. V gave up 1 base and J gave up 5 bases, with 1 base separating them. CDR3 length equals 11 residues. CDR3 region: CASSLVDTQYF. The CDR3, as DNA: TGTGCCAGCAGTTTAGTAGATACGCAGTATTTT.

The rearrangement uses TRBV5-6 and TRBJ1-1, with D hard to call. This CDR3 comprises 13 residues. CDR1 is SGHDT and CDR2 is YYEEEE in the germline V gene. The V and J ends lost 0 bases and 4 bases respectively, with 7 bases between them. This CDR3 reads CASSLGQPTEAFF. In nucleotides, the CDR3 is TGTGCCAGCAGCTTGGGTCAGCCCACTGAAGCTTTCTTT.

V is TRBV20-1 and J is TRBJ2-4; D may match TRBD1 or TRBD2 (5 bases each). The CDR3 spans 14 residues. Trimming removed 5 bases at V and 5 bases at J, with 16 bases between. CDR1 is DFQATT and CDR2 is SNEGSKA in the germline V gene (reference sequence). In nucleotides, the CDR3 is TGCAGTGCTGATCGAGGGACCGCCCAAAACATTCAGTACTTC. It is translated as CSADRGTAQNIQYF.